Each of the 18 T cell receptor beta chains below was sequenced from the same sample in a study of cytomegalovirus exposure and HLA in healthy donors. Both 60 Vbeta primers and 13 Jbeta primers went into the PCR. Measured with immunoSEQ multiplex PCR; TCRdb has only the in-frame clones, and not every one. The data show 150,000 to 200,000 clones, around 81% seen once. The sample comprised PBMCs. The receptors originated from a man in his forties in good health and CMV-seronegative.

The chain joins TRBV16 to TRBJ1-5; 7 nucleotides line up with TRBD1. Germline V CDR1 and CDR2: KGHSY, FQNENV. J gave up 9 bases and V 2 bases, and 7 bases lay outside the gene matches. This CDR3 has 14 residues. CDR3 sequence (DNA): TGTGCCAGCAGCCAAGGACAGGTAAAACGGCCCCAGCATTTT. Encoded protein: CASSQGQVKRPQHF.

This clone was seen a handful of times. The J gene is TRBJ2-5, the V gene TRBV7-3, with 8 positions matching TRBD1. In germline, CDR1 is SGHTA, CDR2 FQGTGA. The V and J ends lost 1 base and 5 bases, in that order; junction bases with no gene match: 9. The length of the CDR3 is 16 residues. DNA for the CDR3: TGTGCCAGCAGCTTAATGCCACAGGGGGAGAGGGAGACCCAGTACTTC. This gives the protein CASSLMPQGERETQYF.

This clone was seen only a few times. The genes are TRBV4-2 and TRBJ1-3; D remains unclear. The CDR3 is 17 residues long. Trimming took off 4 bases at V and 0 bases at J, with 16 bases between the two ends. The germline CDR1 and CDR2 sequences are LGHNA and YNFKEQ. CDR3 amino acids: CASSLGTAGSSGNTIYF. For the CDR3, the DNA is TGTGCCAGCAGCCTTGGAACAGCCGGATCCTCTGGAAACACCATATATTTT.

The rearrangement joins TRBV5-1 to TRBJ2-5, with 12 bases matching TRBD2. Germline V gene data show CDR1 as SGHRS and CDR2 as YFSETQ. Losses at the gene ends were 3 bases for V and 4 bases for J; bases not matched to a gene: 1. This CDR3 has 14 amino acids. The CDR3 region is CASSSGLAGETQYF. In nucleotides, the CDR3 is TGCGCCAGCAGCTCGGGACTAGCGGGAGAGACCCAGTACTTC. Full variable domain (missing parts from reference TRBV5-1 and TRBJ2-5): KAGVTQTPRYLIKTRGQQVTLSCSPISGHRSVSWYQQTPGQGLQFLFEYFSETQRNKGNFPGRFSGRQFSNSRSEMNVSTLELGDSALYLCASSSGLAGETQYFGPGTRLLVL.

This clone was observed a single time. The chain uses TRBV4-2 and TRBJ1-3, with no clear D. The CDR3 loop spans 15 amino acids. V was shortened by 4 bases and J by 1 base, with 11 bases between the two germline ends. Germline CDR1 reads LGHNA; CDR2 reads YNFKEQ. The CDR3 protein is CASSRLVESGNTIYF. CDR3 sequence (DNA): TGTGCCAGCAGCCGCTTAGTGGAGTCTGGAAACACCATATATTTT.

This chain's CDR3 is CASSLRQASSSYEQYF. For the CDR3, the DNA is TGTGCCAGCAGTTTGAGACAGGCATCTAGCTCCTACGAGCAGTACTTC. J is TRBJ2-7 and V is TRBV28, with D perhaps matching TRBD1 (6 bases). Germline CDR1 reads MDHEN; CDR2 reads SYDVKM. The CDR3 has 16 residues. Trimming left V 3 bases short and J 0 bases short, with 15 bases between.

The chain couples TRBV10-3 to TRBJ2-1, with D tentatively TRBD2 (7 bases). CDR3 length: 16 residues. Germline-derived CDR1 and CDR2 are ENHRY and SYGVKD. Trimming shortened V by 7 bases and J by 4 bases, and 20 bases separated the two germline ends. The CDR3 coding sequence is TGTGCCATCAACGGACGGGGGGCGGATAGGTACAATGAGCAGTTCTTC. It specifies CAINGRGADRYNEQFF.

The V and J genes are TRBV28 and TRBJ1-1; 7 nucleotides agree with TRBD1. CDR3 length: 13 amino acids. Germline values: CDR1 MDHEN, CDR2 SYDVKM. J lost 8 bases, V lost 9 bases, and 12 bases had no gene match. CDR3 region: CASLSDRRTEAFF. The CDR3 DNA reads as TGTGCCAGTTTATCGGACAGGAGGACGGAAGCTTTCTTT. Using reference TRBV28 and TRBJ1-1 for the parts outside the CDR3, the full variable domain is DVKVTQSSRYLVKRTGEKVFLECVQDMDHENMFWYRQDPGLGLRLIYFSYDVKMKEKGDIPEGYSVSREKKERFSLILESASTNQTSMYLCASLSDRRTEAFFGQGTRLTVV.

The genes are TRBV10-3 and TRBJ2-2; TRBD2 is a possible D gene (5 bases). With 0 bases removed from V and 1 base from J, the gap between germline ends came to 9 bases. Germline CDR1 is ENHRY and CDR2 is SYGVKD. This CDR3 is built from 16 residues. CDR3 nucleotides: TGTGCCATCAGTGAGTCAGGCGGGCGGAACACCGGGGAGCTGTTTTTT. Residues: CAISESGGRNTGELFF.

J is TRBJ2-1 and V is TRBV9; TRBD2 agrees at 11 bases. V shed 3 bases, J shed 2 bases, and the junction held 1 base outside the gene matches. In germline, CDR1 is SGDLS, CDR2 YYNGEE. CDR3 size: 15 residues. The chain's CDR3 is CASSATSGAYNEQFF. For the CDR3, the DNA is TGTGCCAGCAGCGCGACTAGCGGGGCCTACAATGAGCAGTTCTTC.

The chain has TRBV6-5 and TRBJ1-2; D possibly corresponds to TRBD1 (6 bases). Germline V gene sequence: CDR1 MNHEY, CDR2 SVGAGI. The ends were cut back, 0 bases at V and 6 bases at J, with 17 bases in the middle. The CDR3 covers 16 residues. CDR3 sequence reads: CASSYSQGTDGNGYTF. The CDR3 DNA sequence: TGTGCCAGCAGTTACTCGCAGGGGACGGACGGTAATGGCTACACCTTC.

This chain connects TRBV2 to TRBJ2-2; 9 bases line up with TRBD1. There are 15 residues in the CDR3. CDR1 SNHLY and CDR2 FYNNEI come from the germline V gene. V lost 1 base and J lost 4; bases outside the gene matches: 1. CDR3 coding DNA: TGTGCCAGCAGTGAAGTGACAGGGGGCACCGGGGAGCTGTTTTTT. It is translated as CASSEVTGGTGELFF. The full variable domain, completed using reference TRBV2 and TRBJ2-2, is EPEVTQTPSHQVTQMGQEVILRCVPISNHLYFYWYRQILGQKVEFLVSFYNNEISEKSEIFDDQFSVERPDGSNFTLKIRSTKLEDSAMYFCASSEVTGGTGELFFGEGSRLTVL.

The gene calls are TRBV19 and TRBJ1-2; TRBD1 is a possible D gene (6 bases). The CDR3 contains 15 residues. The germline CDR1 and CDR2 sequences are LNHDA and SQIVND (reference sequence). Trimming cost V 5 bases and J 2 bases, with 15 bases left between them. The CDR3 protein is CASSSPPGGNYGYTF. In DNA form, the CDR3 reads TGTGCCAGTAGTTCCCCCCCGGGGGGCAACTATGGCTACACCTTC. Based on the CDR3 plus reference TRBV19 and TRBJ1-2, the full variable domain is DGGITQSPKYLFRKEGQNVTLSCEQNLNHDAMYWYRQDPGQGLRLIYYSQIVNDFQKGDIAEGYSVSREKKESFPLTVTSAQKNPTAFYLCASSSPPGGNYGYTFGSGTRLTVV.

The chain has TRBV11-2 and TRBJ2-5; D ambiguous. V gave up 2 bases and J gave up 10 bases, with 14 bases separating them. CDR3 size: 13 residues. Germline loops: CDR1 SGHAT, CDR2 FQNNGV. For the CDR3, the DNA is TGTGCCAGCAGCTTACGTGAGAAGCTCGACCAGTACTTC. Translating gives CASSLREKLDQYF.

The rearrangement uses TRBV6-5 and TRBJ1-1; D call uncertain. V lost 7 bases and J 5 bases, leaving 17 bases between the germline ends. Germline V gives CDR1 MNHEY, CDR2 SVGAGI. The CDR3 sequence is 14 residues long. CDR3 loop: CASKLTLPGTEAFF. The DNA for the CDR3 is TGTGCCAGCAAGCTGACACTCCCGGGGACTGAAGCTTTCTTT.

The sample holds one count of this clone. V is TRBV9 and J is TRBJ1-1; D remains ambiguous. Between the trimmed V and J ends, which lost 4 bases and 0 bases, there was a span of 13 bases. CDR3 length: 15 amino acids. Germline-derived CDR1 and CDR2 are SGDLS and YYNGEE. This CDR3 reads CASSKETLMNTEAFF. The CDR3 bases are TGTGCCAGCAGCAAGGAGACCCTCATGAACACTGAAGCTTTCTTT.

There are a few counts of this clone. In DNA form, the CDR3 reads TGCGCCAGCAGCCAGCCCCAAGACAGGCCCTATGGCTACACCTTC. Translating gives CASSQPQDRPYGYTF. The chain has TRBV4-1 and TRBJ1-2; maybe TRBD1 (6 bases). The CDR3 is made up of 15 amino acids. V was trimmed by 3 bases and J by 4 bases, leaving 15 bases between them. Germline CDR1 is MGHRA and CDR2 is YSYEKL.

The J gene is TRBJ1-1, the V gene TRBV29-1, with 7 bases identical to TRBD1. The V gene's germline CDR1 is SQVTM and CDR2 ANQGSEA. V shed 6 bases, J shed 4 bases, and the junction held 8 bases outside the gene matches. The CDR3 loop spans 13 amino acids. The CDR3 reads CSVPTGLSTEAFF. CDR3 coding DNA: TGCAGCGTCCCGACAGGGTTGAGCACTGAAGCTTTCTTT.